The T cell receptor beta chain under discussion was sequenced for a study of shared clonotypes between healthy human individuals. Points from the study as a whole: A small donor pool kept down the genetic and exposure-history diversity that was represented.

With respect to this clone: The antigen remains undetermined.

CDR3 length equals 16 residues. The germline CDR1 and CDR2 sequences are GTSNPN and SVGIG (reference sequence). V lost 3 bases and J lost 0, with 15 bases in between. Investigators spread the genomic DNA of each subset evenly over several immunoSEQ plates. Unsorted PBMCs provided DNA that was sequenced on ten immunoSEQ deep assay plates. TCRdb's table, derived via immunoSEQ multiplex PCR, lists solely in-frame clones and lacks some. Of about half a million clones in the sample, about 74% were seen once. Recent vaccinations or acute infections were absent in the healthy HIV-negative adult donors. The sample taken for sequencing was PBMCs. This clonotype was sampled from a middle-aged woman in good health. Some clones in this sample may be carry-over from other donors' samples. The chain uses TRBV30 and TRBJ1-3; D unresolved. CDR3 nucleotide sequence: TGTGCCTGGAGATCCCCAAACGCCCACTCTGGAAACACCATATATTTT. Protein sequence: CAWRSPNAHSGNTIYF.